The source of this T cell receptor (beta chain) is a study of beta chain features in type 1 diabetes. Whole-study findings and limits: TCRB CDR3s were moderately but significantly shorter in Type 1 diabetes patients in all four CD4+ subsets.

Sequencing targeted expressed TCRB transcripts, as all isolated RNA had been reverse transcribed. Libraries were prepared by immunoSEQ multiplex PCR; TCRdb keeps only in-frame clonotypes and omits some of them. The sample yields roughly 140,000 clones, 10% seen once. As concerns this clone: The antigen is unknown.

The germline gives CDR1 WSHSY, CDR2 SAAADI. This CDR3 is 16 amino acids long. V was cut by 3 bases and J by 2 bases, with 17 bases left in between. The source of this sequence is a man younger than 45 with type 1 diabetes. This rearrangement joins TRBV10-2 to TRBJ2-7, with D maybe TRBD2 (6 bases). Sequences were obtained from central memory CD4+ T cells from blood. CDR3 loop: CASSDPSGGRAYEQYF. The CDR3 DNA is TGCGCCAGCAGTGATCCCTCCGGAGGGAGAGCCTACGAGCAGTACTTC.